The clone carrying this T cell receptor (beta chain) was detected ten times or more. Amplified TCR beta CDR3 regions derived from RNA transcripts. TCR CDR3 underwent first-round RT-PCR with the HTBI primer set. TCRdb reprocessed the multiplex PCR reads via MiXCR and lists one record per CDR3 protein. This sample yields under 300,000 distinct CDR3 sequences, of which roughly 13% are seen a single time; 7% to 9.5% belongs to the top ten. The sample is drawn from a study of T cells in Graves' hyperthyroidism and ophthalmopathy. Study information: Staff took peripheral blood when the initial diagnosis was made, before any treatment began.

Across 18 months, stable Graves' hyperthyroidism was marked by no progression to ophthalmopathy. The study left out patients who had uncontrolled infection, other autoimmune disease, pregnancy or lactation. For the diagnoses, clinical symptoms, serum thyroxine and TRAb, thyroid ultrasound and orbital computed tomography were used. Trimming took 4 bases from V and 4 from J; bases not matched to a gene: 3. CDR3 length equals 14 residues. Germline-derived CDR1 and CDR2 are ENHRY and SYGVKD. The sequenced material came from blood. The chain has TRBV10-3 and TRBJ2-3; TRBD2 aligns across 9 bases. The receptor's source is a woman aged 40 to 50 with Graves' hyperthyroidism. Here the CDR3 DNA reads TGTGCCATCAGTGGCGGGAGGGCCCCAGATACGCAGTATTTT. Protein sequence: CAISGGRAPDTQYF.